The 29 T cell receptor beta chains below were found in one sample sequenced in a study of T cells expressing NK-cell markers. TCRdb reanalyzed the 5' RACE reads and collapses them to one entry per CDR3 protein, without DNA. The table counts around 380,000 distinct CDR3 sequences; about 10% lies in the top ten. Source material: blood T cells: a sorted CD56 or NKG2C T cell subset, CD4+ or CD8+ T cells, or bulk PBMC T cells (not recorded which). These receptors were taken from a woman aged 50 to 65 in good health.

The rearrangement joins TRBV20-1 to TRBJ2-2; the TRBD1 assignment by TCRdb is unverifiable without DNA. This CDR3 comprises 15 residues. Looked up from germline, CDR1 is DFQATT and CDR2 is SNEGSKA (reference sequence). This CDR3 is CSARVFQGSGGELFF.

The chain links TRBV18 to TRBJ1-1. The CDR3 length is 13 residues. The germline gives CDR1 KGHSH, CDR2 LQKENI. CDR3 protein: CASSLKENTEAFF.

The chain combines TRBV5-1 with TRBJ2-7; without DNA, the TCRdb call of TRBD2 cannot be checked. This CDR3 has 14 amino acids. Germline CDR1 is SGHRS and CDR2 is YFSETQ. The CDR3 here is CASASRDSHGEQYF. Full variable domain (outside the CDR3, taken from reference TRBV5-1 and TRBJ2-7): KAGVTQTPRYLIKTRGQQVTLSCSPISGHRSVSWYQQTPGQGLQFLFEYFSETQRNKGNFPGRFSGRQFSNSRSEMNVSTLELGDSALYLCASASRDSHGEQYFGPGTRLTVT.

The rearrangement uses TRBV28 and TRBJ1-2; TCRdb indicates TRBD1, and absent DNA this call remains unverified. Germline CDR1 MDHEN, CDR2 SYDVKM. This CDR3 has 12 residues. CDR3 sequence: CATGSRGHGYTF.

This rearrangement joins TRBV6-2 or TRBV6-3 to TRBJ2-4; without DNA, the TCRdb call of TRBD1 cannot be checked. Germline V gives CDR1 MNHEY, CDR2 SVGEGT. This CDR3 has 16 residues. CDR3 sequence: CASSLGGPLAKNIQYF.

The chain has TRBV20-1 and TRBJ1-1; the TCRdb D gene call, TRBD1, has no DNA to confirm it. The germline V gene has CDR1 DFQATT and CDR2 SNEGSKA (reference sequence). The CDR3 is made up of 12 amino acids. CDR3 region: CSARTANREAFF.

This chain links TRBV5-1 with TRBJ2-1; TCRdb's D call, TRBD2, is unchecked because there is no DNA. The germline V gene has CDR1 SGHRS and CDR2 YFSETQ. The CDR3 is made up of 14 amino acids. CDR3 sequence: CASSLEGGVREQFF. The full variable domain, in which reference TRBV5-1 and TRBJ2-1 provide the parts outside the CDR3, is KAGVTQTPRYLIKTRGQQVTLSCSPISGHRSVSWYQQTPGQGLQFLFEYFSETQRNKGNFPGRFSGRQFSNSRSEMNVSTLELGDSALYLCASSLEGGVREQFFGPGTRLTVL.

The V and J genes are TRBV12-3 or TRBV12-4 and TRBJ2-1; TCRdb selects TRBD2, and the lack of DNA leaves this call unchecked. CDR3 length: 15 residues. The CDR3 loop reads CASSLRVGLADQQFF.

CDR3 residues: CASIPGQAGAYEQYF. This chain links TRBV5-1 with TRBJ2-7; with no DNA, the TCRdb D assignment of TRBD2 cannot be verified. The CDR3 runs 15 residues. The germline V gene encodes CDR1 SGHRS and CDR2 YFSETQ.

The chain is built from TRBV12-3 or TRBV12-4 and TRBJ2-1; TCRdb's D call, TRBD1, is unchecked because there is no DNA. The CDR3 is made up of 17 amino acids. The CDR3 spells CASSFPGAGGAYNEQFF.

The CDR3 here is CASSLAGGVRLGNQPQHF. The chain uses TRBV12-3 or TRBV12-4 and TRBJ1-5; TCRdb selects TRBD1, and the lack of DNA leaves this call unchecked. The CDR3 totals 18 residues.

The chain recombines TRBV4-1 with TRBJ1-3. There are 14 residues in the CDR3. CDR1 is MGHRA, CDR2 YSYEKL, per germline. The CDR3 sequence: CASSQAVVGNTIYF.

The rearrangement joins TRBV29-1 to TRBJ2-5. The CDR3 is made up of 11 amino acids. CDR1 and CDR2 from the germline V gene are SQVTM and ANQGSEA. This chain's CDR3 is CSVEDRVTQYF.

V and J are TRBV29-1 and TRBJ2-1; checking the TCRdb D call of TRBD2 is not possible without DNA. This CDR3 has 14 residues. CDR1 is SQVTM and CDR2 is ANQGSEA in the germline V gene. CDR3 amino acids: CSGRDRGSYNEQFF.

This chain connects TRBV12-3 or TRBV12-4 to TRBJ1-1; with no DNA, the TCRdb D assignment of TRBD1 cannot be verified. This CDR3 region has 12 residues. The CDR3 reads CASSLTGAEAFF.

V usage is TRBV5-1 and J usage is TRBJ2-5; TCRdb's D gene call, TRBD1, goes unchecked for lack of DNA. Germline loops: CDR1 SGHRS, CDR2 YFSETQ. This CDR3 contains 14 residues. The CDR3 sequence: CASSLFRAGETQYF.

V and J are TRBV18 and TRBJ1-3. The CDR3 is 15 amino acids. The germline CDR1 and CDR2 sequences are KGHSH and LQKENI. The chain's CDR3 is CASSPPATLGNTIYF.

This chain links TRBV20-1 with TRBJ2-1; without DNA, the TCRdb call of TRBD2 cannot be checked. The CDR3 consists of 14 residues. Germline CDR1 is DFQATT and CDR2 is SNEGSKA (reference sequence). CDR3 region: CSAMRGGRLNEQFF.

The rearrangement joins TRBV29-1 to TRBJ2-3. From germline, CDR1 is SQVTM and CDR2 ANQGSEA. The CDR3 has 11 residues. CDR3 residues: CSVAAGNTQYF.

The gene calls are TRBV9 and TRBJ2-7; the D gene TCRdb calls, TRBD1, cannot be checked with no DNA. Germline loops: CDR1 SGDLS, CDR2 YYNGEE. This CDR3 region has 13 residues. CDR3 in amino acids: CASNRDSISEQYF.

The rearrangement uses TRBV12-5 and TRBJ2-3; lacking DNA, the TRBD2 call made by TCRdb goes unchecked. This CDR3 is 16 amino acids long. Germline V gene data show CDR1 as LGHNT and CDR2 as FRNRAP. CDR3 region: CASGSAGGSLGDTQYF.

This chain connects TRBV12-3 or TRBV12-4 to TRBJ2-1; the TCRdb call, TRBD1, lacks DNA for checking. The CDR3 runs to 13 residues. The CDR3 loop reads CAATGGLYNEQFF.

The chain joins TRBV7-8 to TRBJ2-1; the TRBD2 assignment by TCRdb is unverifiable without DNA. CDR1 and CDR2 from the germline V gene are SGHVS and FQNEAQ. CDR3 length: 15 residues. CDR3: CASSLAGLVYNEQFF.

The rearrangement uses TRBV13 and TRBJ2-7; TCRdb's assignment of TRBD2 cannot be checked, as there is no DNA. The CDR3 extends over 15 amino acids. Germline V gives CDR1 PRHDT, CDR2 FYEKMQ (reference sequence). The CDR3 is CASSSPTSGSHEQYF.

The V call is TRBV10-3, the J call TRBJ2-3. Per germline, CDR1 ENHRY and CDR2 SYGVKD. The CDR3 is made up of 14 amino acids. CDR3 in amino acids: CAISDMVFTDTQYF.

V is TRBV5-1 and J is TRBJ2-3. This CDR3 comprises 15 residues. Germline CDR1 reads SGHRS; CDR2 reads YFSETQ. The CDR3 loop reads CASRIGQSHTDTQYF.

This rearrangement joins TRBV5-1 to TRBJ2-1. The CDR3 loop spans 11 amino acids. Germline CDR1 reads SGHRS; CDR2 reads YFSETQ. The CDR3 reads CASSRNNEQFF.

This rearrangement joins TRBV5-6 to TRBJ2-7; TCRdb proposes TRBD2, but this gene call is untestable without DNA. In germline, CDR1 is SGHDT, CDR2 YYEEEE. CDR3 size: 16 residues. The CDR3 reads CASSRGSSGVSYEQYF.

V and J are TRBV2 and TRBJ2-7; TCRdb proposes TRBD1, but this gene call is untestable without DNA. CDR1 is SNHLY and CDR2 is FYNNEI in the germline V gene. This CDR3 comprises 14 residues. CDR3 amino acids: CASKRGREFHEQYF.